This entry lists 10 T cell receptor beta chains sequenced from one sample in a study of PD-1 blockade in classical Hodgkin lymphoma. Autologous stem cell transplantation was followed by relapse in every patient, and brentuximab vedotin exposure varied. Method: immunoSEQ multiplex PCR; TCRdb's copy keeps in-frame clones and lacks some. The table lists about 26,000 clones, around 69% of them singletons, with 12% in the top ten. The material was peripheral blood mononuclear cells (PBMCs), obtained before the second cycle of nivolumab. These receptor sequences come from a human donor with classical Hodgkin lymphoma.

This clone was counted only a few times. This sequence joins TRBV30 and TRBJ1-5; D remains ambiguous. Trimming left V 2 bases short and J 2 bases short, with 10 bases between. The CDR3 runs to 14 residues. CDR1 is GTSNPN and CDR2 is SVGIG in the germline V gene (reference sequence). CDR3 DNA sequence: TGTGCCTGGAGTAGGTCCCGAGGCAATCAGCCCCAGCATTTT. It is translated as CAWSRSRGNQPQHF.

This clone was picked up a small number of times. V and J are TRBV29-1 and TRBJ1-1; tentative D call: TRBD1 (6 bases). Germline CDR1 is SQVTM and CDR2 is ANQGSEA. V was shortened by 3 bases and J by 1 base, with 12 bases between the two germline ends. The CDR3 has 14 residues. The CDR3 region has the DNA TGCAGCGTTGAGGAGGGGACATCGAACACTGAAGCTTTCTTT. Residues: CSVEEGTSNTEAFF.

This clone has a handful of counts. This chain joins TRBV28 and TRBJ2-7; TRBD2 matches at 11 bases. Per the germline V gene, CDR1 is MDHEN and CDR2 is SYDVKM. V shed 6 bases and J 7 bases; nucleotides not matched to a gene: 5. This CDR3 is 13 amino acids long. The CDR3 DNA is TGTGCCAGCAGACCGGGACTAGCGGCTGAGCAGTACTTC. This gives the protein CASRPGLAAEQYF.

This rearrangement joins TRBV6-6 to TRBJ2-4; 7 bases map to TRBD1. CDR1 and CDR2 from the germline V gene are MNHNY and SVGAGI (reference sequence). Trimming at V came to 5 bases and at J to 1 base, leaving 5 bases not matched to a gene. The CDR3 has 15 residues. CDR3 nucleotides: TGTGCCAGCAGTCAGGGGGATAGGGCCAAAAACATTCAGTACTTC. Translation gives CASSQGDRAKNIQYF.

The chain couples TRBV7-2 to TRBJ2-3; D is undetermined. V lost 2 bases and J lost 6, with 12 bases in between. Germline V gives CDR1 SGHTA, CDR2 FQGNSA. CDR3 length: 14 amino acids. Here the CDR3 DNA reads TGTGCCAGCAGCTTAAGTTATCTACAGGATACGCAGTATTTT. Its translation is CASSLSYLQDTQYF.

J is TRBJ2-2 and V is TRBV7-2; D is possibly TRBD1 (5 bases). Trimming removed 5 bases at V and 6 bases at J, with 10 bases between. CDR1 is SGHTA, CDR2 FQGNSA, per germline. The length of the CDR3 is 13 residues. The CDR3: CASSIQEAGELFF. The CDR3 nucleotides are TGTGCCAGCAGCATACAGGAAGCCGGGGAGCTGTTTTTT.

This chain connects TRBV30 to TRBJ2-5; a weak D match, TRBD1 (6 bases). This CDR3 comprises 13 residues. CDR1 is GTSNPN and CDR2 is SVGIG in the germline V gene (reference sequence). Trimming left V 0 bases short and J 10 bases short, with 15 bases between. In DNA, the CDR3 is TGTGCCTGGAGTGTACTAGGGGGTGGGGACCAGTACTTC. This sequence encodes CAWSVLGGGDQYF.

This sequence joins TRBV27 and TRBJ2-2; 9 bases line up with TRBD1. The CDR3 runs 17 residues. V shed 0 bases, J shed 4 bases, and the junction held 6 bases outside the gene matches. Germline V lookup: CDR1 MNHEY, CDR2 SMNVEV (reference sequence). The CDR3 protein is CASSLSWTGESTGELFF. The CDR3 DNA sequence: TGTGCCAGCAGTTTATCGTGGACAGGGGAAAGCACCGGGGAGCTGTTTTTT.

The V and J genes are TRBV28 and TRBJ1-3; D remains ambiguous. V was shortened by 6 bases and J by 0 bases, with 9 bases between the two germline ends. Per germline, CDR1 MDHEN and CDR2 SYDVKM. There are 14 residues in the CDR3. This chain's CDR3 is CASSLGRSGNTIYF. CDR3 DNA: TGTGCCAGCAGCCTCGGCCGCTCTGGAAACACCATATATTTT. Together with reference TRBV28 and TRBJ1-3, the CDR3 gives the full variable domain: DVKVTQSSRYLVKRTGEKVFLECVQDMDHENMFWYRQDPGLGLRLIYFSYDVKMKEKGDIPEGYSVSREKKERFSLILESASTNQTSMYLCASSLGRSGNTIYFGEGSWLTVV.

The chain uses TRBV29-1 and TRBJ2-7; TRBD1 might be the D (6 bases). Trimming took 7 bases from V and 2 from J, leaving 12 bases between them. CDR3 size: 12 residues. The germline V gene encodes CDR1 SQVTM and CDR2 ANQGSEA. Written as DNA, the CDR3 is TGCAGCGCCTGGGACACACCCTACGAGCAGTACTTC. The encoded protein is CSAWDTPYEQYF.